One and the same sample provided the 8 T cell receptor beta chains below, sequenced in a study of cytomegalovirus exposure and HLA in healthy donors. Amplification used 60 Vbeta primers and 13 Jbeta primers. The assay was immunoSEQ multiplex PCR, and TCRdb's table has in-frame clones only and misses some. The data contain over 85,000 clones, approximately 80% of them singletons. Sample: PBMCs. Receptors were obtained from a man in his thirties or forties in good health and CMV-seropositive.

V usage is TRBV5-1 and J usage is TRBJ2-5, with 12 nucleotides matching TRBD1. The V gene's germline CDR1 is SGHRS and CDR2 YFSETQ. Trimming took 7 bases from V and 3 from J; bases not matched to a gene: 7. The CDR3 totals 15 residues. For the CDR3, the DNA is TGCGCCAGCGCTCCGGGACAGGGGGCAGAAGAGACCCAGTACTTC. It translates to CASAPGQGAEETQYF.

This sequence joins TRBV10-1 and TRBJ2-1, with D perhaps TRBD2 (7 bases). CDR1 WNHNN and CDR2 SYGVQD come from the germline V gene (reference sequence). The ends were cut back, 7 bases at V and 9 bases at J, with 25 bases in the middle. The CDR3 is 16 amino acids. The CDR3 DNA follows: TGCGCCAGCACCGCCCCGGAAGGACGGGGGGCGGGTGAGCAGTTCTTC. Amino acids: CASTAPEGRGAGEQFF.

This chain links TRBV7-2 with TRBJ1-6; a weak D match, TRBD1 (5 bases). The CDR3 runs 12 residues. CDR1 is SGHTA and CDR2 is FQGNSA in the germline V gene. Trimming stripped 5 bases from V and 7 bases from J, with 6 bases between. The chain's CDR3 is CASSRGNSPLHF. The CDR3 region has the DNA TGTGCCAGCAGCCGGGGGAATTCACCCCTCCACTTT.

The chain employs TRBV18 and TRBJ2-7; unclear D gene. The V end lost 4 bases, the J end lost 5 bases, and 9 bases lay between the germline ends. There are 12 residues in the CDR3. Germline V CDR1 and CDR2: KGHSH, LQKENI. CDR3 in DNA: TGTGCCAGCTCACTCGCCCCGGACGAGCAGTACTTC. This gives the protein CASSLAPDEQYF.

This chain uses TRBV28 with TRBJ2-1, with D perhaps matching TRBD2 (7 bases). Per germline, CDR1 MDHEN and CDR2 SYDVKM. Trimming left V 5 bases short and J 1 base short, with 15 bases between. The CDR3 contains 16 residues. DNA of the CDR3: TGTGCCAGCAGTGAAACACAGGGAGGGTCCTACAATGAGCAGTTCTTC. Its protein is CASSETQGGSYNEQFF. Combining the CDR3 with reference TRBV28 and TRBJ2-1 gives the whole variable domain DVKVTQSSRYLVKRTGEKVFLECVQDMDHENMFWYRQDPGLGLRLIYFSYDVKMKEKGDIPEGYSVSREKKERFSLILESASTNQTSMYLCASSETQGGSYNEQFFGPGTRLTVL.

This chain connects TRBV5-1 to TRBJ2-5, with TRBD1 matching 9 bases. J gave up 4 bases and V 2 bases, and 9 bases lay outside the gene matches. This CDR3 is 16 amino acids long. Germline V CDR1 and CDR2: SGHRS, YFSETQ. CDR3 protein: CASSFVPTGGSETQYF. The CDR3 DNA is TGCGCCAGCAGCTTCGTCCCGACAGGGGGGTCAGAGACCCAGTACTTC.

The rearrangement uses TRBV7-3 and TRBJ2-4; TRBD1 is a possible D gene (6 bases). The length of the CDR3 is 14 residues. Germline V lookup: CDR1 SGHTA, CDR2 FQGTGA. V lost 2 bases to trimming and J lost 7 bases, with 12 bases between them. CDR3: CASSLSGGGNIQYF. CDR3 nucleotide sequence: TGTGCCAGCAGCTTATCTGGGGGCGGGAACATTCAGTACTTC. The full variable domain, rest sourced from reference TRBV7-3 and TRBJ2-4, is GAGVSQTPSNKVTEKGKYVELRCDPISGHTALYWYRQSLGQGPEFLIYFQGTGAADDSGLPNDRFFAVRPEGSVSTLKIQRTERGDSAVYLCASSLSGGGNIQYFGAGTRLSVL.

The CDR3 reads CASSLASGGANTQYF. The CDR3 DNA reads as TGTGCCAGCAGTTTAGCTAGCGGGGGGGCAAATACGCAGTATTTT. V is TRBV27 and J is TRBJ2-3; 12 nucleotides agree with TRBD2. Looked up from germline, CDR1 is MNHEY and CDR2 is SMNVEV (reference sequence). The CDR3 extends over 15 amino acids. Germline trimming cut 2 bases from V and 7 bases from J; bases unmatched to any gene: 4.